What follows are 8 T cell receptor beta chains derived from one specimen sequenced in a study of glioma-infiltrating T cells after dendritic cell vaccination. Method: immunoSEQ multiplex PCR; TCRdb's copy keeps in-frame clones and lacks some. The sample contains about 64,000 clones, approximately 78% of which appear only once. The sample in question was blood, obtained before dendritic cell vaccination. These receptors all come from a human donor with glioblastoma.

The V call is TRBV6-5, the J call TRBJ2-1, with D tentatively TRBD2 (6 bases). The germline V and J ends were trimmed by 5 bases and 6 bases, with 17 bases remaining between them. The CDR3 is made up of 15 amino acids. Germline values: CDR1 MNHEY, CDR2 SVGAGI. The CDR3 coding sequence is TGTGCCAGCAGTCCCCGGGGTTTGGGGGGCAATGAGCAGTTCTTC. Its protein is CASSPRGLGGNEQFF.

The gene calls are TRBV5-1 and TRBJ1-6; the D is unclear. CDR1 is SGHRS and CDR2 is YFSETQ in the germline V gene. The length of the CDR3 is 16 residues. Trimming shortened V by 0 bases and J by 3 bases, and 10 bases separated the two germline ends. CDR3 sequence: CASSLEEGHYNSPLHF. CDR3 bases: TGCGCCAGCAGCTTGGAGGAGGGCCACTATAATTCACCCCTCCACTTT.

The chain uses TRBV10-3 and TRBJ2-1; 14 positions agree with TRBD2. Germline lookup yields CDR1 ENHRY and CDR2 SYGVKD. The CDR3 consists of 14 residues. Losses at the gene ends were 4 bases for V and 10 bases for J; bases not matched to a gene: 3. The DNA of the CDR3 is TGTGCCATCAGTGGACGGACTAGCGGGGGGGAGCAGTTCTTC. This codes for CAISGRTSGGEQFF.

V usage is TRBV5-4 and J usage is TRBJ2-5, with D uncertain. CDR1 SGHNT and CDR2 YYREEE come from the germline V gene (reference sequence). The CDR3 runs 15 residues. The V end was cut by 2 bases, the J end by 9 bases, with 20 bases between. In DNA form, the CDR3 reads TGTGCCAGCAGCTTAAAAGGCCACCCGGCTGAGGCCCAGTACTTC. Protein product: CASSLKGHPAEAQYF.

The chain combines TRBV27 with TRBJ2-7; possibly TRBD2 for D (6 bases). V gave up 2 bases and J gave up 4 bases, with 9 bases separating them. From germline, CDR1 is MNHEY and CDR2 SMNVEV (reference sequence). CDR3 size: 13 residues. CDR3: CASSLVGGYEQYF. The CDR3 DNA sequence: TGTGCCAGCAGTTTAGTTGGGGGGTACGAGCAGTACTTC.

The chain uses TRBV7-2 and TRBJ1-5; tentative D call: TRBD1 (5 bases). Germline CDR1 reads SGHTA; CDR2 reads FQGNSA. V lost 1 base to trimming and J lost 0 bases, with 7 bases between them. The CDR3 has 15 residues. Here the CDR3 reads CASSLVRDSNQPQHF. CDR3 sequence (DNA): TGTGCCAGCAGCTTAGTCAGGGATAGCAATCAGCCCCAGCATTTT.

With respect to this clone: An end of the junction does not agree with germline; a read error may underlie this. This chain uses TRBV28 with TRBJ2-5, with D maybe TRBD1 (5 bases). The CDR3 is 13 amino acids. CDR1 and CDR2 from the germline V gene are MDHEN and SYDVKM. CDR3 amino acids: CASSSQRGSPDNF. DNA of the CDR3: TGTGCCAGCAGCTCTCAAAGGGGTTCCCCAGATAACTTC.

V gene TRBV11-2 combines with J gene TRBJ1-2; TRBD1 matches at 10 bases. This CDR3 spans 12 amino acids. Looked up from germline, CDR1 is SGHAT and CDR2 is FQNNGV. The ends lost 5 bases at V and 8 bases at J; junction bases unmatched: 2. The CDR3 region has the DNA TGTGCCAGCAGCCAGACAGGGGGCGGCTACACCTTC. Amino acids: CASSQTGGGYTF.